The 4 T cell receptor beta chains in this list originate from one sample, sequenced in a study of cytomegalovirus exposure and HLA in healthy donors. Vbeta (60) and Jbeta (13) primers were used in the PCR. Only in-frame clones appear in the TCRdb table, and some are missing; sequencing was by immunoSEQ multiplex PCR. The sample includes about 200,000 clones, 9.5% to 15% seen only once; the top ten take 7.5% to 10%. Sample: PBMCs. The receptors come from a man aged 45-60 years in good health and CMV-seropositive.

This chain connects TRBV10-3 to TRBJ1-2; possible D gene TRBD1, 6 bases. Germline V gene sequence: CDR1 ENHRY, CDR2 SYGVKD. There are 13 residues in the CDR3. V was clipped by 8 bases and J by 2 bases, with 12 bases between them. For the CDR3, the DNA is TGTGCCATCGGGCAGGGGCTAAACTATGGCTACACCTTC. Encoded protein: CAIGQGLNYGYTF.

The rearrangement joins TRBV5-6 to TRBJ2-5; D is unclear. CDR3 size: 13 residues. Per germline, CDR1 SGHDT and CDR2 YYEEEE. Trimming removed 4 bases at V and 1 base at J, with 8 bases between. The DNA of the CDR3 is TGTGCCAGCAGCGTGACGGGCCAAGAGACCCAGTACTTC. Amino acids: CASSVTGQETQYF.

Here the CDR3 DNA reads TGTGCCAGTAGTTTCCGGGACATCTACACCGGGGAGCTGTTTTTT. Its translation: CASSFRDIYTGELFF. The rearrangement joins TRBV19 to TRBJ2-2; TRBD1 might be the D (6 bases). Germline V gene data show CDR1 as LNHDA and CDR2 as SQIVND (reference sequence). Trimming left V 5 bases short and J 3 bases short, with 13 bases between. CDR3 length: 15 residues.

This clone was seen a few times. This rearrangement joins TRBV10-3 to TRBJ1-2; 10 bases are shared with TRBD1. The ends lost 6 bases at V and 8 bases at J; junction bases unmatched: 12. Germline values: CDR1 ENHRY, CDR2 SYGVKD. The CDR3 is made up of 15 amino acids. This CDR3 is CAISPTGGDTNGYTF. The CDR3 DNA reads TGTGCCATCAGCCCGACAGGGGGCGACACCAACGGCTACACCTTC.